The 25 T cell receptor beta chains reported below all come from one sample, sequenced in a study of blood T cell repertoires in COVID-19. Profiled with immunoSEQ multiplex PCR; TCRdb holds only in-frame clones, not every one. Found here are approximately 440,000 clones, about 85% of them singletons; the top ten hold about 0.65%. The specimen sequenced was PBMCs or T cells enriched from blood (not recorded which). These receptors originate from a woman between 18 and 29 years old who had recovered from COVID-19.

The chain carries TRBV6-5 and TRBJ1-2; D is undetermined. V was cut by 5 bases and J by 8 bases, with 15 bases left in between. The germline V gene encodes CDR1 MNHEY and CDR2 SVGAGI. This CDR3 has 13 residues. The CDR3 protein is CASSLLREGGYTF. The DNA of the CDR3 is TGTGCCAGCAGTCTACTCCGGGAGGGCGGCTACACCTTC.

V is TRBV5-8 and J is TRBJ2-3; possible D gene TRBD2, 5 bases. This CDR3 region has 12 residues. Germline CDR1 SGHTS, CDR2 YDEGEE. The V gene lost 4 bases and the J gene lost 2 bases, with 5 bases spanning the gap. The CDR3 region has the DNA TGTGCCAGCAGCCGGGACACAGATACGCAGTATTTT. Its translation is CASSRDTDTQYF.

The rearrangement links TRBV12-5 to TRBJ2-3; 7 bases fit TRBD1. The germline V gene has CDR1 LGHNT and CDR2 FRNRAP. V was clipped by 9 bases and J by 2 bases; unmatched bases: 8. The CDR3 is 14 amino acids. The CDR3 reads CASRDRAYTDTQYF. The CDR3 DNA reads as TGTGCTAGCAGGGACAGAGCCTACACAGATACGCAGTATTTT.

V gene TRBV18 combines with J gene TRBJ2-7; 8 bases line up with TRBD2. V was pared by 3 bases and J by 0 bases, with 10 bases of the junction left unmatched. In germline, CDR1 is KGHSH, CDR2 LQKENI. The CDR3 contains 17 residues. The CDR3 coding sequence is TGTGCCAGCTCACCGGGAGTAGCGGGGACCTACTCCTACGAGCAGTACTTC. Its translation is CASSPGVAGTYSYEQYF.

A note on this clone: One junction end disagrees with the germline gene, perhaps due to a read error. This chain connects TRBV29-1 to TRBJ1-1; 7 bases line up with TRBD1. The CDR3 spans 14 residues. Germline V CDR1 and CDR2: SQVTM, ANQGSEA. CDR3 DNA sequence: TGCAGCGTTCGCGCTTTGGACAGGAACACGGAAGCTTTCTTT. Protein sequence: CSVRALDRNTEAFF.

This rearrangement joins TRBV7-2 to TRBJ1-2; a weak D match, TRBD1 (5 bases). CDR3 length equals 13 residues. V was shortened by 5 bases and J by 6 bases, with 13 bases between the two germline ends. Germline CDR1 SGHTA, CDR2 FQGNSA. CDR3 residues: CASSLRERHGYTF. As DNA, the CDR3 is TGTGCCAGCAGCCTCAGGGAAAGGCATGGCTACACCTTC. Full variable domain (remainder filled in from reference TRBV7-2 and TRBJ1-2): GAGVSQSPSNKVTEKGKDVELRCDPISGHTALYWYRQSLGQGLEFLIYFQGNSAPDKSGLPSDRFSAERTGGSVSTLTIQRTQQEDSAVYLCASSLRERHGYTFGSGTRLTVV.

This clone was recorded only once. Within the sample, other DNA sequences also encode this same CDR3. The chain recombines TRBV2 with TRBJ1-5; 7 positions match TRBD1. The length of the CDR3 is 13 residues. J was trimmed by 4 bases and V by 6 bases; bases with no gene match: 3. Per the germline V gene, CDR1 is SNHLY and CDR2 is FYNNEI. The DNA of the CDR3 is TGTGCCAGCAGAGTGACAGGGAATCAGCCCCAGCATTTT. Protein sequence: CASRVTGNQPQHF.

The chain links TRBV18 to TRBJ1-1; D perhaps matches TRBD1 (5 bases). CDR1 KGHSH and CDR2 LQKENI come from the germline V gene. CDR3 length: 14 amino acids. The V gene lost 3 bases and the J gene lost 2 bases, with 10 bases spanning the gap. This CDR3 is CASSPRAPNTEAFF. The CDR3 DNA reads TGTGCCAGCTCACCCAGGGCCCCAAACACTGAAGCTTTCTTT.

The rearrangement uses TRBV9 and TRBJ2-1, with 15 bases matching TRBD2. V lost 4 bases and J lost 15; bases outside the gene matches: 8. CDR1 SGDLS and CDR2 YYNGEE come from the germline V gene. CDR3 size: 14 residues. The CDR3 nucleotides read TGTGCCAGCAGCCGGACTAGCGGGGGGGCACCGCTGTTCTTC. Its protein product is CASSRTSGGAPLFF.

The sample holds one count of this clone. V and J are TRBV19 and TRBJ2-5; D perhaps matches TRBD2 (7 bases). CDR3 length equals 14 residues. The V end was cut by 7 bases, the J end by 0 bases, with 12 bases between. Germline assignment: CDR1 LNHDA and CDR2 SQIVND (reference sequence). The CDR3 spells CASNLGGDQETQYF. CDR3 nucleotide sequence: TGTGCCAGTAACTTAGGGGGGGACCAAGAGACCCAGTACTTC. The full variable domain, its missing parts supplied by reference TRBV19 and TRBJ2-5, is DGGITQSPKYLFRKEGQNVTLSCEQNLNHDAMYWYRQDPGQGLRLIYYSQIVNDFQKGDIAEGYSVSREKKESFPLTVTSAQKNPTAFYLCASNLGGDQETQYFGPGTRLLVL.

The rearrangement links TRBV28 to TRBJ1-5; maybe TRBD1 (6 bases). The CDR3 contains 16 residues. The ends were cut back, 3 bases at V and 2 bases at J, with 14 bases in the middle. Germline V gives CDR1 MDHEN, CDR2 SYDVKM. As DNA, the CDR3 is TGTGCCAGCAGTTTCGGGCAGGGGTCGGGCAATCAGCCCCAGCATTTT. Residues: CASSFGQGSGNQPQHF.

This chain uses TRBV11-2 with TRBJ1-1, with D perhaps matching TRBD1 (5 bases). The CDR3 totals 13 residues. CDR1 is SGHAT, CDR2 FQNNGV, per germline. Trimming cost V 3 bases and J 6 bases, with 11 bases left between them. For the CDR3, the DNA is TGTGCCAGCAGCTTTGTGGGGCTCGCTGAAGCTTTCTTT. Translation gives CASSFVGLAEAFF.

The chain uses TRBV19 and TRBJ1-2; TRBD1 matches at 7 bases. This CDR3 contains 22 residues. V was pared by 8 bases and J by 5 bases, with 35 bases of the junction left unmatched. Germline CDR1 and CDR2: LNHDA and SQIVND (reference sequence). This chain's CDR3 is CASWREGVLDRAPWYKGYGYTF. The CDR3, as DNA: TGTGCCAGTTGGAGAGAGGGGGTACTCGACAGGGCCCCTTGGTATAAGGGGTATGGCTACACCTTC. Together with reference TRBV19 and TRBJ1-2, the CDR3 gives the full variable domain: DGGITQSPKYLFRKEGQNVTLSCEQNLNHDAMYWYRQDPGQGLRLIYYSQIVNDFQKGDIAEGYSVSREKKESFPLTVTSAQKNPTAFYLCASWREGVLDRAPWYKGYGYTFGSGTRLTVV.

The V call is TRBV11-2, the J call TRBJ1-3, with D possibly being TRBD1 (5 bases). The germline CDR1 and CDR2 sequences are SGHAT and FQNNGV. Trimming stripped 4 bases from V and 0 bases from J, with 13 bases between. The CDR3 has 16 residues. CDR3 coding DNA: TGTGCCAGCAGCTCTTCGGATCAGGGCTCTGGAAACACCATATATTTT. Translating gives CASSSSDQGSGNTIYF. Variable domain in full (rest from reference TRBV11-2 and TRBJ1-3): EAGVAQSPRYKIIEKRQSVAFWCNPISGHATLYWYQQILGQGPKLLIQFQNNGVVDDSQLPKDRFSAERLKGVDSTLKIQPAKLEDSAVYLCASSSSDQGSGNTIYFGEGSWLTVV.

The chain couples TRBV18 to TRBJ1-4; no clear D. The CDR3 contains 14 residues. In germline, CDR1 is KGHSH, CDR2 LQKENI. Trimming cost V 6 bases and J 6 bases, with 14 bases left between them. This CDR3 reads CASSSPDRDEKLFF. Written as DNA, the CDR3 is TGTGCCAGCTCCTCACCTGATCGGGATGAAAAACTGTTTTTT.

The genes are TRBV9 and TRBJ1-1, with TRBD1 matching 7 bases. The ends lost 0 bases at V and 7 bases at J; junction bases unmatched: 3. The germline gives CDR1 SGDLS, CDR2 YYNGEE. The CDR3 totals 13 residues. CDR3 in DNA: TGTGCCAGCAGCGTAGCAGGGGGTGATGAAGCTTTCTTT. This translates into CASSVAGGDEAFF.

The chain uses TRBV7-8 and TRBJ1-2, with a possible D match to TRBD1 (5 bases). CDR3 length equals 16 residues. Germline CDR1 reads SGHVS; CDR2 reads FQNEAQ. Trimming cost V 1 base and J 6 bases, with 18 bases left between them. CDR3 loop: CASSLGNQGRYDGYTF. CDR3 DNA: TGTGCCAGCAGCTTAGGAAACCAGGGAAGGTATGATGGCTACACCTTC.

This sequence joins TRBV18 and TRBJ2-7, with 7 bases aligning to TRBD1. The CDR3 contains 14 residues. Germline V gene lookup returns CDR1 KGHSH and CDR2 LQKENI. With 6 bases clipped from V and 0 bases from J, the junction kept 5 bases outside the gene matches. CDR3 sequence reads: CASSPGQYSYEQYF. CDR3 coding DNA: TGTGCCAGCTCGCCGGGACAGTACTCCTACGAGCAGTACTTC.

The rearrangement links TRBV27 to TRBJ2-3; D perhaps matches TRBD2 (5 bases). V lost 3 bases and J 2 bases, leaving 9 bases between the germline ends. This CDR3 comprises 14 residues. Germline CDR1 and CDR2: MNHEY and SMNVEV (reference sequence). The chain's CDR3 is CASSFTRTTDTQYF. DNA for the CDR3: TGTGCCAGCAGTTTCACTAGAACCACAGATACGCAGTATTTT.

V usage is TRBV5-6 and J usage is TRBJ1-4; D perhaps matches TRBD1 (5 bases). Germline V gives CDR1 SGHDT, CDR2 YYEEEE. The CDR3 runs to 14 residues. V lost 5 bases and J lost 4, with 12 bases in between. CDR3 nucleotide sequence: TGTGCCAGCAGAATGGGGGGGAGTAATGAAAAACTGTTTTTT. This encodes CASRMGGSNEKLFF.

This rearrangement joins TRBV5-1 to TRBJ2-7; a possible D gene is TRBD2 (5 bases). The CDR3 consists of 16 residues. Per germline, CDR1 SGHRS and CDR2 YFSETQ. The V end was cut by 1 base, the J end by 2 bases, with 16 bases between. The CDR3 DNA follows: TGCGCCAGCAGCTTGCTCGAGGGAGCTTTTGCCTACGAGCAGTACTTC. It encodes CASSLLEGAFAYEQYF.

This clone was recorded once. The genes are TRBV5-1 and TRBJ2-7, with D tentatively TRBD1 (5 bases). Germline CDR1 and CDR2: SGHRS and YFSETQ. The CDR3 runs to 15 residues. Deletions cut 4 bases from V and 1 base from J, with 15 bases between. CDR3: CASSPGDDSSYEQYF. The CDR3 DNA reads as TGCGCCAGCAGCCCTGGGGATGACAGTTCCTACGAGCAGTACTTC. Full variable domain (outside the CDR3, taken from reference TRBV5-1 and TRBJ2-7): KAGVTQTPRYLIKTRGQQVTLSCSPISGHRSVSWYQQTPGQGLQFLFEYFSETQRNKGNFPGRFSGRQFSNSRSEMNVSTLELGDSALYLCASSPGDDSSYEQYFGPGTRLTVT.

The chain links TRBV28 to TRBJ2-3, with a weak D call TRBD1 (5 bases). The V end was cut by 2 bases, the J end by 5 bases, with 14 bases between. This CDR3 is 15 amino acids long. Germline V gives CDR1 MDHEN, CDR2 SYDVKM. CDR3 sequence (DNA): TGTGCCAGCAGTTTAATCTCGTTGGGGCAAGATACGCAGTATTTT. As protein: CASSLISLGQDTQYF.

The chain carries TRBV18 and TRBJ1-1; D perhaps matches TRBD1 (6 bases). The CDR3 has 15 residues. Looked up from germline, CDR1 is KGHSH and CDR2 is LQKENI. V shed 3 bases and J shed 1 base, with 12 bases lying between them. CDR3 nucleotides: TGTGCCAGCTCACCTCGACAGGAGGAGAACACTGAAGCTTTCTTT. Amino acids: CASSPRQEENTEAFF. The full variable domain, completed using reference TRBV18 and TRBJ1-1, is NAGVMQNPRHLVRRRGQEARLRCSPMKGHSHVYWYRQLPEEGLKFMVYLQKENIIDESGMPKERFSAEFPKEGPSILRIQQVVRGDSAAYFCASSPRQEENTEAFFGQGTRLTVV.

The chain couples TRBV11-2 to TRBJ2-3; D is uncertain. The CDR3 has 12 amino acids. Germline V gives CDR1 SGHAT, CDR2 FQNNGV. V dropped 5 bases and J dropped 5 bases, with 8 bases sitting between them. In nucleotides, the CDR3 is TGTGCCAGCAGCCAGTATGTAGATACGCAGTATTTT. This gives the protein CASSQYVDTQYF.